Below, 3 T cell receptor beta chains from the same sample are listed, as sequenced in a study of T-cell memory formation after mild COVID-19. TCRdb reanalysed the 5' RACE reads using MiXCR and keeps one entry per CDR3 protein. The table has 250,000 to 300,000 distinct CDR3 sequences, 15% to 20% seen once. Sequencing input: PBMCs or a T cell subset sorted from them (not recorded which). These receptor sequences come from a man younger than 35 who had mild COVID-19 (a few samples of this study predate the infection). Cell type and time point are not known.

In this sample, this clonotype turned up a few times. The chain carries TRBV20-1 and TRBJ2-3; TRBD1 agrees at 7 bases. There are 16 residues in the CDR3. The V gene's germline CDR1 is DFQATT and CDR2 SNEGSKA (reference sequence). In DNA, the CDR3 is TGCAGCGGGTGGGAACCTACAGGGGACAGCACAGATACGCAGTATTTT. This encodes CSGWEPTGDSTDTQYF.

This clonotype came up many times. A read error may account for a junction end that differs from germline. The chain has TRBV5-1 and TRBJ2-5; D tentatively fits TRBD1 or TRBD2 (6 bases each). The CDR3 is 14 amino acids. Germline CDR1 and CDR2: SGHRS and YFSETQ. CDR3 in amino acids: CASSLRGAQETQYF. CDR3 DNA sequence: TGTGCCAGCAGCTTGAGGGGGGCCCAAGAGACCCAGTACTTC.

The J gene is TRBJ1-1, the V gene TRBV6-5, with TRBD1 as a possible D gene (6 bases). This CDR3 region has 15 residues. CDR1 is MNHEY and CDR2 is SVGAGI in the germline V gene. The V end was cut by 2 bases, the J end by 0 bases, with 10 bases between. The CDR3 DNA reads TGTGCCAGCAGTTACGAAGGGGGGATGAACACTGAAGCTTTCTTT. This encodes CASSYEGGMNTEAFF.